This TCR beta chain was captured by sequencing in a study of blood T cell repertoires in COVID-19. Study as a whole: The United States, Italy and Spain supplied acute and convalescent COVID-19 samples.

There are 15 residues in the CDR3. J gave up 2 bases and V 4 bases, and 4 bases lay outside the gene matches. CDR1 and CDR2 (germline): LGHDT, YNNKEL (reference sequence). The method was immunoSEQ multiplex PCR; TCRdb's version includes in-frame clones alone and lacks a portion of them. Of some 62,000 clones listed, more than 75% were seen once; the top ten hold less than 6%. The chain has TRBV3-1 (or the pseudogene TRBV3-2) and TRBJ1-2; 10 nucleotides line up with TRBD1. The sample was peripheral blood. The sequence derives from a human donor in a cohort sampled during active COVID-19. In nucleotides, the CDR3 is TGTGCCAGCAGCCTGGGGACAGGGGAAAACTATGGCTACACCTTC. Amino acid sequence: CASSLGTGENYGYTF.